Included here is one T cell receptor beta chain sequence, with context. Its antigen is still unknown. The study ran its PCR with 60 Vbeta and 13 Jbeta primers. The assay was immunoSEQ multiplex PCR, and TCRdb's table has in-frame clones only and misses some. The table shows about 130,000 clones, with approximately 79% occurring only once. Germline V gene data show CDR1 as PRHDT and CDR2 as FYEKMQ (reference sequence). This CDR3 has 13 amino acids. Trimming pared 3 bases from V and 5 bases from J, leaving 8 bases between. This sample is drawn from a study of cytomegalovirus exposure and HLA in healthy donors. Whole-study results and caveats: It was reported that the classifier diagnosed cytomegalovirus status with high specificity and sensitivity in both the original and validation cohorts. Earlier analysis looked at TCR beta V segments, and most were productive about 90% or about 30% of the time.

Donors were nominally healthy when sampled, though unrecorded immune exposures were likely. Sequenced material: PBMCs. The TCR was taken from a man aged 18-30 years in good health and CMV-seropositive. The chain uses TRBV13 and TRBJ1-5; D uncertain. The CDR3 reads CASSFTRDQPQHF. Here the CDR3 DNA reads TGTGCCAGCAGCTTCACCCGGGATCAGCCCCAGCATTTT. Full variable domain (remainder filled in from reference TRBV13 and TRBJ1-5): AAGVIQSPRHLIKEKRETATLKCYPIPRHDTVYWYQQGPGQDPQFLISFYEKMQSDKGSIPDRFSAQQFSDYHSELNMSSLELGDSALYFCASSFTRDQPQHFGDGTRLSIL.